The rows below give T cell receptor beta chains drawn from one sample of a study of cytomegalovirus exposure and HLA in healthy donors. Clones were read by immunoSEQ multiplex PCR, and TCRdb kept only the in-frame ones, dropping some. The sample lists 190,000 or so clones, approximately 80% occurring once. Sequencing was carried out using PBMCs. The receptors here all came from a boy aged 10-17 years in good health and CMV-seronegative. Each CDR3 is given with its conserved first and last residue. The D gene is left open where the match is weak. Clone size is shown for a subset of rows, as once, few, many or a class of expanded clone.

j_gene,len,d_gene,v_gene,abundance,CDR3aa,CDR3nt
TRBJ2-1,16,-,TRBV5-1,-,CASSLELGLVYNEQFF,TGCGCCAGCAGCTTGGAATTGGGACTGGTTTACAATGAGCAGTTCTTC
TRBJ2-6,15,-,TRBV11-3,few,CASSSSGTGANVLTF,TGTGCCAGCAGCTCCTCAGGTACTGGGGCCAACGTCCTGACTTTC
TRBJ2-7,13,-,TRBV4-1,-,CASSQDPPYEQYF,TGCGCCAGCAGCCAAGATCCTCCCTACGAGCAGTACTTC
TRBJ1-1,15,-,TRBV5-4,-,CASSWRRQLGAEAFF,TGTGCCAGCAGCTGGCGTAGACAGTTAGGCGCTGAAGCTTTCTTT
TRBJ1-4,14,TRBD1,TRBV7-9,-,CASSPGTVNEKLFF,TGTGCCAGCAGCCCCGGGACAGTCAATGAAAAACTGTTTTTT
TRBJ2-1,16,TRBD2,TRBV19,-,CASSIPPGLAYNEQFF,TGTGCCAGTAGTATACCTCCGGGACTAGCTTACAATGAGCAGTTCTTC
TRBJ2-3,16,-,TRBV5-1,-,CASSFIPGVSADTQYF,TGCGCCAGCAGCTTTATTCCGGGAGTAAGCGCAGATACGCAGTATTTT
TRBJ1-1,11,-,TRBV5-4,-,CASILNTEAFF,TGTGCCAGCATCTTGAACACTGAAGCTTTCTTT
TRBJ2-5,12,-,TRBV5-1,-,CASSLAQETQYF,TGCGCCAGCAGCTTGGCACAAGAGACCCAGTACTTC
TRBJ2-6,20,TRBD1,TRBV5-4,-,CASSFLGTGDATSGANVLTF,TGTGCCAGCAGCTTCTTAGGGACAGGGGACGCTACCTCTGGGGCCAACGTCCTGACTTTC
TRBJ2-2,15,TRBD1,TRBV5-1,-,CASRESTGDTGELFF,TGCGCCAGCAGGGAATCGACAGGGGACACCGGGGAGCTGTTTTTT
TRBJ2-7,18,TRBD1,TRBV12-5,few,CASGTYPRATGEHYEQYF,TGTGCTAGTGGAACTTACCCCCGAGCGACAGGGGAACACTACGAGCAGTACTTC
TRBJ2-3,14,-,TRBV9,-,CASSPRGGGDTQYF,TGTGCCAGCAGCCCTCGGGGAGGTGGAGATACGCAGTATTTT
TRBJ2-7,16,TRBD2,TRBV5-1,-,CASSPRTSGIHYEQYF,TGCGCCAGCAGCCCCCGGACTAGCGGTATCCACTACGAGCAGTACTTC
TRBJ1-3,14,-,TRBV4-3,-,CASSLQGPGNTIYF,TGCGCCAGCAGCCTACAGGGACCTGGAAACACCATATATTTT
TRBJ1-2,18,TRBD1,TRBV4-2,-,CASSQDLGTGVINYGYTF,TGTGCCAGCAGCCAAGATCTTGGGACAGGGGTAATTAACTATGGCTACACCTTC
TRBJ2-7,15,-,TRBV15,-,CATSRAQGRFLEQYF,TGTGCCACCAGCAGAGCCCAGGGCAGGTTTCTCGAGCAGTACTTC
TRBJ1-4,15,TRBD1,TRBV7-9,-,CASSPTGTGRGKLFF,TGTGCCAGCAGCCCAACCGGGACAGGGAGAGGAAAACTGTTTTTT
TRBJ2-1,16,TRBD2,TRBV9,-,CASSKPGLAVHAEQFF,TGTGCCAGCAGCAAACCGGGACTAGCAGTACACGCAGAGCAGTTCTTC
TRBJ1-2,13,-,TRBV5-8,-,CASSRDTNYGYTF,TGTGCCAGCAGCCGGGACACCAACTATGGCTACACCTTC
TRBJ1-2,13,-,TRBV5-6,-,CASSLGTSYGYTF,TGTGCCAGCAGCCTTGGGACATCCTATGGCTACACCTTC
TRBJ1-1,15,TRBD1,TRBV7-6,-,CASSLAGTGGTEAFF,TGTGCCAGCAGTTTAGCCGGGACAGGGGGCACTGAAGCTTTCTTT